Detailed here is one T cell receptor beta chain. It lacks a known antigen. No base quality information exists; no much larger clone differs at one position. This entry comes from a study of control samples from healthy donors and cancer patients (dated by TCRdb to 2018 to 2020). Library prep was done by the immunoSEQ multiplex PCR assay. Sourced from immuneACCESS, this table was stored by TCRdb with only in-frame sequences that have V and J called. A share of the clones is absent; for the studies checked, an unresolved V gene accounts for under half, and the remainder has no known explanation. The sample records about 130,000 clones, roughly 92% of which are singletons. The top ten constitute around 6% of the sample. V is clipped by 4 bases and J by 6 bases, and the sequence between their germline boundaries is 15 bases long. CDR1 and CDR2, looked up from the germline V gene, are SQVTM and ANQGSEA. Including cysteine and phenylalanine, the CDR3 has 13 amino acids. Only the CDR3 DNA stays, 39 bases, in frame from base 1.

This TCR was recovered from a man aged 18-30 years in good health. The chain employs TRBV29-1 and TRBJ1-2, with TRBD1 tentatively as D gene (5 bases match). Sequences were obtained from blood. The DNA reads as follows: TGCAGCGTTGCAGGGCTCCCCGACGATGGCTACACCTTC. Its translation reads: CSVAGLPDDGYTF.